A selection of T cell receptor beta chains follows, all from one sample in a study of identical twins. TCRdb re-called the 5' RACE reads through MiXCR, storing one row per CDR3 protein. This table has 1,800,000 or so distinct CDR3 sequences, under 35% appearing once. The source material was cord blood. Receptors originate from a newborn girl in good health. The CDR3 runs from the conserved cysteine through the conserved F or W. D genes are given only for firm matches. Where a row states a size, it is once, few, many or the class of an expanded clone; other rows omit it.

size: -; V: TRBV3-1; J: TRBJ1-4; D: -; DNA: TGTGCCAGCAGCCAACCAACCCGGGGGGTGCTTAATGAAAAACTGTTTTTT; CDR3: CASSQPTRGVLNEKLFF
size: -; V: TRBV6-1; J: TRBJ1-1; D: TRBD1; DNA: TGTGCCAGCAGTGTCCAGGGGGCGGACACTGAAGCTTTCTTT; CDR3: CASSVQGADTEAFF
size: few; V: TRBV20-1; J: TRBJ2-2; D: -; DNA: TGCAGTGCTAGACCCCGAAAGACGAACACCGGGGAGCTGTTTTTT; CDR3: CSARPRKTNTGELFF
size: few; V: TRBV7-9; J: TRBJ2-3; D: TRBD2; DNA: TGTGCCAGCAGCTTGACTAGCGGGACCTCAGATACGCAGTATTTT; CDR3: CASSLTSGTSDTQYF
size: many; V: TRBV4-1; J: TRBJ2-7; D: TRBD2; DNA: TGCGCCAGCAGCCATCCAACTAGCGGGGTCTACGAGCAGTACTTC; CDR3: CASSHPTSGVYEQYF
size: few; V: TRBV4-2; J: TRBJ1-2; D: -; DNA: TGTGCCAGCAGGCAAGGGTCCCAGGATTTTAACTATGGCTACACCTTC; CDR3: CASRQGSQDFNYGYTF
size: -; V: TRBV27; J: TRBJ2-7; D: TRBD2; DNA: TGTGCCAGCAGAGTGCGGACTAGCGGGAGTTCGTACGAGCAGTACTTC; CDR3: CASRVRTSGSSYEQYF
size: -; V: TRBV6-2/TRBV6-3; J: TRBJ1-1; D: -; DNA: TGTGCCAGCAGCATCAGGGTTGCCGCTTTCTTT; CDR3: CASSIRVAAFF
size: few; V: TRBV6-5; J: TRBJ1-2; D: -; DNA: TGTGCCAGCGGGTCTTACTATGGCTACACCTTC; CDR3: CASGSYYGYTF
size: few; V: TRBV7-9; J: TRBJ2-7; D: -; DNA: TGTGCCCCTTGGGACTACGAGCAGTACTTC; CDR3: CAPWDYEQYF
size: -; V: TRBV10-3; J: TRBJ1-3; D: -; DNA: TGTGCCAGTGCCAGGGACCCCTCTGGAAACACCATATATTTT; CDR3: CASARDPSGNTIYF
size: once; V: TRBV25-1; J: TRBJ2-5; D: -; DNA: TGTGCCAGCAGTGAATCAGCAGGGAGGGAGACCCAGTACTTC; CDR3: CASSESAGRETQYF
size: -; V: TRBV5-1; J: TRBJ2-1; D: TRBD2; DNA: TGCGCCAGCAGCTTGGGGACTAGCTATATCAATGAGCAGTTCTTC; CDR3: CASSLGTSYINEQFF
size: few; V: TRBV7-8; J: TRBJ1-2; D: -; DNA: TGTGCCAGCAGCTTAAATGGAGGGGGGAACTATGGCTACACCTTC; CDR3: CASSLNGGGNYGYTF
size: many; V: TRBV7-2; J: TRBJ2-3; D: -; DNA: TGTGCCAGCAGCTTATTGGCGGCCCCAGATACGCAGTATTTT; CDR3: CASSLLAAPDTQYF
size: few; V: TRBV27; J: TRBJ1-2; D: -; DNA: TGTGCCAGCAGTTCAATCACAGGGTATGGCTACACCTTC; CDR3: CASSSITGYGYTF
size: -; V: TRBV18; J: TRBJ2-1; D: TRBD2; DNA: TGTGCCAGCTCACCACCGGGACTAGCCAATGAGCAGTTCTTC; CDR3: CASSPPGLANEQFF
size: -; V: TRBV12-5; J: TRBJ1-1; D: TRBD1; DNA: TGTGCTAGTGGTTTGGTTCCGGACAGGGATCGGGCTTTCTTT; CDR3: CASGLVPDRDRAFF
size: -; V: TRBV6-5; J: TRBJ2-5; D: -; DNA: TGTGCCAGCAGTTACTTACCAGGGGAAGAGACCCAGTACTTC; CDR3: CASSYLPGEETQYF
size: few; V: TRBV11-2; J: TRBJ1-1; D: -; DNA: TGTGCCAGCAGCTTTTACCAGGGTTTAGGTACTGAAGCTTTCTTT; CDR3: CASSFYQGLGTEAFF
size: few; V: TRBV20-1; J: TRBJ2-3; D: -; DNA: TGCAGTGCTAGACTAGGTGTAAAGACAGATACGCAGTATTTT; CDR3: CSARLGVKTDTQYF
size: -; V: TRBV6-2/TRBV6-3; J: TRBJ1-5; D: -; DNA: TGTGCCAGCAGTCGAATTACAGGGTCCAATCAGCCCCAGCATTTT; CDR3: CASSRITGSNQPQHF
size: -; V: TRBV6-6; J: TRBJ2-7; D: TRBD1; DNA: TGTGCCAGCAGTTCACCGGGACAGGGCGAGCAGTACTTC; CDR3: CASSSPGQGEQYF
size: -; V: TRBV5-1; J: TRBJ2-1; D: -; DNA: TGCGCCATCAGCTTGGCTACATACAATGAGCAGTTCTTC; CDR3: CAISLATYNEQFF
size: -; V: TRBV21-1; J: TRBJ2-7; D: -; DNA: TGTGCCAGCAGCAAAAAATGGTGGGGTAGCGGATACTACGAGCAGTACTTC; CDR3: CASSKKWWGSGYYEQYF
size: few; V: TRBV29-1; J: TRBJ1-1; D: -; DNA: TGCAGCGTCTTATGGGGGCAGGTTAACACTGAAGCTTTCTTT; CDR3: CSVLWGQVNTEAFF
size: -; V: TRBV10-2; J: TRBJ2-7; D: TRBD1; DNA: TGCGCCAGCTATAGAGGGACAGGGGCGTACGAGCAGTACTTC; CDR3: CASYRGTGAYEQYF
size: few; V: TRBV7-2; J: TRBJ2-3; D: -; DNA: TGTGCCAGCGGCCAGGGTAGGAGCACAGATACGCAGTATTTT; CDR3: CASGQGRSTDTQYF
size: -; V: TRBV2; J: TRBJ2-5; D: -; DNA: TGTGCCAGCAAAGTGGAAGTGTTACAAGAGACCCAGTACTTC; CDR3: CASKVEVLQETQYF
size: -; V: TRBV5-1; J: TRBJ2-1; D: TRBD2; DNA: TGCGCCAGCAGCTTGGGTCGGACTAGCGCGTTCTTC; CDR3: CASSLGRTSAFF
size: -; V: TRBV25-1; J: TRBJ1-4; D: -; DNA: TGTGCCAGCAGTGAAGAGATAAATGAAAAACTGTTTTTT; CDR3: CASSEEINEKLFF
size: -; V: TRBV7-9; J: TRBJ2-3; D: -; DNA: TGTGCCAGCAGCTTAACGACCGGCAGTCCCCGACGAGGCACAGATACGCAGTATTTT; CDR3: CASSLTTGSPRRGTDTQYF
size: -; V: TRBV7-2; J: TRBJ1-1; D: -; DNA: TGTGCCAGCAGCAAAATCGGGACTGAAGCTTTCTTT; CDR3: CASSKIGTEAFF
size: few; V: TRBV9; J: TRBJ2-5; D: -; DNA: TGTGCCAGCAGCGCCGCCATGACAGGCTACCAAGAGACCCAGTACTTC; CDR3: CASSAAMTGYQETQYF
size: few; V: TRBV3-1; J: TRBJ1-2; D: -; DNA: TGTGCCAGCAGCCCCTGGGGTGGAGAAGGTGGCTACACCTTC; CDR3: CASSPWGGEGGYTF
size: few; V: TRBV24-1; J: TRBJ2-3; D: -; DNA: TGTGCCACCAGTGAGTGGGGGGAGAGAAGCACAGATACGCAGTATTTT; CDR3: CATSEWGERSTDTQYF
size: many; V: TRBV9; J: TRBJ2-3; D: TRBD2; DNA: TGTGCCAGCAGCGTAGAAGGGACTAGCGGGAGGACAGATACGCAGTATTTT; CDR3: CASSVEGTSGRTDTQYF